The 20 T cell receptor beta chains below come from one sample, sequenced in a study of early T cells in non-severe SARS-CoV-2 infection. Via MiXCR, TCRdb re-called the 5' RACE reads, giving one row per CDR3 protein. The sample has approximately 110,000 distinct CDR3 sequences, about 15% seen once. The sequencing sample was made of whole blood. These receptors came from an adult who was a healthcare worker with PCR-confirmed SARS-CoV-2 infection or an uninfected control (not recorded which).

The rearrangement uses TRBV7-2 and TRBJ2-5; 9 nucleotides match TRBD1. The CDR3 is 14 amino acids. The germline V gene encodes CDR1 SGHTA and CDR2 FQGNSA. J gave up 3 bases and V 5 bases, and 4 bases lay outside the gene matches. The CDR3 DNA sequence: TGTGCCAGCAGCCCGACAGGGGGAAAAGAGACCCAGTACTTC. Residues: CASSPTGGKETQYF.

The chain recombines TRBV12-3 or TRBV12-4 with TRBJ1-2, with no clear D. Trimming stripped 0 bases from V and 7 bases from J, with 12 bases between. The CDR3 length is 14 residues. As DNA, the CDR3 is TGTGCCAGCAGTTTAGCGGGCATTGGAGGTGGCTACACCTTC. It encodes CASSLAGIGGGYTF.

The rearrangement joins TRBV5-4 to TRBJ1-6; 8 bases map to TRBD1. J gave up 8 bases and V 4 bases, and 11 bases lay outside the gene matches. CDR1 is SGHNT, CDR2 YYREEE, per germline (reference sequence). There are 16 residues in the CDR3. In DNA, the CDR3 is TGTGCCAGCAGCGCAGGGGGCACAGGTGGTCATTCACCCCTCCACTTT. Translated: CASSAGGTGGHSPLHF. Full variable domain (remainder filled in from reference TRBV5-4 and TRBJ1-6): ETGVTQSPTHLIKTRGQQVTLRCSSQSGHNTVSWYQQALGQGPQFIFQYYREEENGRGNFPPRFSGLQFPNYSSELNVNALELDDSALYLCASSAGGTGGHSPLHFGNGTRLTVT.

The chain uses TRBV12-3 or TRBV12-4 and TRBJ1-1, with D possibly TRBD1 on 5 matching bases. There are 13 residues in the CDR3. V was shortened by 6 bases and J by 5 bases, with 13 bases between the two germline ends. In nucleotides, the CDR3 is TGTGCCAGCAGCACAGGTGGGGGGACTGAAGCTTTCTTT. It is translated as CASSTGGGTEAFF.

The table lists this clonotype with a few counts. The V and J genes are TRBV6-4 and TRBJ1-2; D unresolved. Germline CDR1 reads MRHNA; CDR2 reads SNTAGT. The CDR3 has 13 amino acids. Trimming took 3 bases from V and 2 from J, leaving 7 bases between them. The CDR3 bases are TGTGCCAGCAGTGAGGACGGCAACTATGGCTACACCTTC. This codes for CASSEDGNYGYTF.

This clonotype was seen a few times. The chain is built from TRBV2 and TRBJ1-4, with D possibly being TRBD1 (5 bases). The CDR3 is made up of 15 amino acids. Trimming stripped 0 bases from V and 13 bases from J, with 18 bases between. The germline CDR1 and CDR2 sequences are SNHLY and FYNNEI. CDR3 loop: CASSEARGLQGALFF. CDR3 sequence (DNA): TGTGCCAGCAGTGAAGCACGGGGACTACAAGGGGCACTGTTTTTT.

This clonotype has a handful of counts. The rearrangement links TRBV29-1 to TRBJ1-3; D uncertain. In germline, CDR1 is SQVTM, CDR2 ANQGSEA. The CDR3 loop spans 14 amino acids. Deletions cut 6 bases from V and 1 base from J, with 13 bases between. In DNA, the CDR3 is TGCAGCGTCCGACCGAGAGCTTCTGGAAACACCATATATTTT. It encodes CSVRPRASGNTIYF. Full variable domain (missing parts from reference TRBV29-1 and TRBJ1-3): SAVISQKPSRDICQRGTSLTIQCQVDSQVTMMFWYRQQPGQSLTLIATANQGSEATYESGFVIDKFPISRPNLTFSTLTVSNMSPEDSSIYLCSVRPRASGNTIYFGEGSWLTVV.

The chain links TRBV20-1 to TRBJ1-2, with D possibly matching TRBD1 (6 bases). Germline CDR1 DFQATT, CDR2 SNEGSKA (reference sequence). V shed 3 bases and J shed 0 bases, with 11 bases lying between them. The CDR3 runs 14 residues. CDR3: CSASGTQANYGYTF. The DNA for the CDR3 is TGCAGTGCTAGCGGGACACAAGCTAACTATGGCTACACCTTC.

This clonotype was counted only a few times. The V and J genes are TRBV10-3 and TRBJ1-4; 7 positions match TRBD1. V shed 6 bases and J 5 bases; nucleotides not matched to a gene: 6. The germline V gene encodes CDR1 ENHRY and CDR2 SYGVKD. The CDR3 runs 14 residues. The CDR3 sequence is CAISRTGQNEKLFF. Here the CDR3 DNA reads TGTGCCATCAGCCGGACAGGACAAAATGAAAAACTGTTTTTT.

This clonotype has just a few counts. The rearrangement joins TRBV7-6 to TRBJ1-4; 7 bases agree with TRBD1. This CDR3 region has 14 residues. Germline assignment: CDR1 SGHVS and CDR2 FNYEAQ. The trim removed 4 bases at V and 7 bases at J, leaving 6 bases unmatched. CDR3 in amino acids: CASSYSGTAEKLFF. CDR3 coding DNA: TGTGCCAGCAGCTACTCAGGGACAGCTGAAAAACTGTTTTTT.

The rearrangement links TRBV5-6 to TRBJ1-1; TRBD1 might be the D (5 bases). The CDR3 totals 12 residues. CDR1 and CDR2 from the germline V gene are SGHDT and YYEEEE. Trimming took off 4 bases at V and 10 bases at J, with 14 bases between the two ends. CDR3 sequence reads: CASSPRTGGAFF. In DNA form, the CDR3 reads TGTGCCAGCAGCCCGCGTACAGGTGGAGCTTTCTTT. Combining the CDR3 with reference TRBV5-6 and TRBJ1-1 gives the whole variable domain DAGVTQSPTHLIKTRGQQVTLRCSPKSGHDTVSWYQQALGQGPQFIFQYYEEEERQRGNFPDRFSGHQFPNYSSELNVNALLLGDSALYLCASSPRTGGAFFGQGTRLTVV.

This clonotype was counted many times. J is TRBJ1-2 and V is TRBV20-1; D ambiguous. Trimming removed 6 bases at V and 3 bases at J, with 11 bases between. This CDR3 is 12 amino acids long. Germline CDR1 reads DFQATT; CDR2 reads SNEGSKA (reference sequence). CDR3 residues: CSAIGLDYGYTF. The CDR3 bases are TGCAGTGCCATAGGGCTGGACTATGGCTACACCTTC.

This clonotype has at least ten counts. This chain uses TRBV9 with TRBJ2-7, with 9 bases matching TRBD2. V lost 3 bases, J lost 2 bases, and 6 bases stayed unmatched. CDR3 length: 15 amino acids. In germline, CDR1 is SGDLS, CDR2 YYNGEE. The CDR3 DNA is TGTGCCAGCAGCGGGACCGGGACTAGCCCCTACGAGCAGTACTTC. Translating it yields CASSGTGTSPYEQYF.

This clonotype came up a few times. The V gene is TRBV3-1, the J gene TRBJ2-3; 7 positions match TRBD1. The CDR3 is 16 amino acids. Germline trimming cut 1 base from V and 0 bases from J; bases unmatched to any gene: 4. Per the germline V gene, CDR1 is LGHDT and CDR2 is YNNKEL (reference sequence). Here the CDR3 DNA reads TGTGCCAGCAGCCAAGGAGGGACAGCTAGCACAGATACGCAGTATTTT. Translation: CASSQGGTASTDTQYF.

The rearrangement joins TRBV6-2 or TRBV6-3 to TRBJ2-1; 7 positions match TRBD2. The germline CDR1 and CDR2 sequences are MNHEY and SVGEGT. The CDR3 contains 16 residues. J gave up 5 bases and V 2 bases, and 9 bases lay outside the gene matches. The CDR3 DNA reads as TGTGCCAGCAGTTACCCTGGCGGGGGTAACAACAATGAGCAGTTCTTC. Its protein product is CASSYPGGGNNNEQFF.

This clonotype was counted only a few times. This chain joins TRBV12-3 or TRBV12-4 and TRBJ2-5, with 14 nucleotides matching TRBD2. CDR3 size: 16 residues. J was trimmed by 3 bases and V by 4 bases; bases with no gene match: 4. CDR3 sequence: CASSSGLAGGEETQYF. The CDR3, as DNA: TGTGCCAGCAGTTCAGGACTAGCGGGGGGCGAAGAGACCCAGTACTTC.

The genes are TRBV12-3 or TRBV12-4 and TRBJ1-6, with D possibly TRBD1 on 6 matching bases. Trimming left V 6 bases short and J 8 bases short, with 17 bases between. CDR3 length equals 15 residues. Here the CDR3 DNA reads TGTGCCAGCAGATCTGAGGACAGTCGTGATTCACCCCTCCACTTT. Its translation is CASRSEDSRDSPLHF.

This clonotype was counted only a few times. J is TRBJ1-1 and V is TRBV3-1; 7 nucleotides agree with TRBD1. Trimming cost V 0 bases and J 3 bases; bases outside gene matches: 4. Germline CDR1 is LGHDT and CDR2 is YNNKEL (reference sequence). The CDR3 is made up of 15 amino acids. The CDR3 nucleotides are TGTGCCAGCAGCCAAGATCGACAGGGAGACACTGAAGCTTTCTTT. Translation: CASSQDRQGDTEAFF.

The chain links TRBV7-6 to TRBJ2-7; TRBD2 aligns across 8 bases. Trimming took 4 bases from V and 3 from J; bases not matched to a gene: 2. The CDR3 extends over 13 amino acids. Per the germline V gene, CDR1 is SGHVS and CDR2 is FNYEAQ. CDR3 coding DNA: TGTGCCAGCAGCTCGGGACTAGACTACGAGCAGTACTTC. Its translation is CASSSGLDYEQYF.

This chain uses TRBV7-6 with TRBJ1-4; no definite D call. Between the trimmed V and J ends, which lost 0 bases and 7 bases, there was a span of 9 bases. Looked up from germline, CDR1 is SGHVS and CDR2 is FNYEAQ. CDR3 size: 14 residues. The CDR3 here is CASSLAGWSEKLFF. CDR3 sequence (DNA): TGTGCCAGCAGCTTAGCAGGGTGGAGTGAAAAACTGTTTTTT.